This TCR beta chain was obtained from a study of T cell responses to AZD1222 COVID-19 vaccine (dated by TCRdb to the early 2020s). With regard to the full study: AZD1222 recipients given second doses at about 4 weeks or at about 12 weeks were pooled, since spike-specific TCR depth and breadth were not found to differ between the two schedules. TCR sequencing covered over 230 trial participants: 200 to 220 given two doses of AZD1222 and 26 given two doses of MenACWY control vaccine. Trial participants were enrolled into age subgroups of 18-55, 56-69 and 70-plus years, which contained approximately 150, 30 and 60 TCR-sequenced participants, respectively. Beyond this particular receptor, the publication reports: The 56-69-year group was small, and its depth increase did not reach significance, likely because of low power. Most participants were white British and females outnumbered males, and the authors suggested that clonal diversity may have been underestimated. CD4 TCRs associated with the vaccine covered the entire spike protein, and the dominant responses were in regions 160-218 and 743-854. Reportedly, close to half of the unique spike-specific TCRs recognized epitopes lying outside the regions that are mutated in the B.1.351 and B.1.1.7 variants. Only five or six AZD1222 recipients were SARS-CoV-2 seropositive at baseline, limiting conclusions about previously exposed vaccinees. Because no samples from the day 14 peak response were available, repertoires could be characterized only after the peak T cell response. A significant rise in spike-specific TCR breadth and depth was observed after two AZD1222 doses relative to day 0 and relative to MenACWY recipients.

For this clone: Its antigen remains unidentified. No much larger clone is present one base from it, and per-base qualities are unavailable.

The sample's time point label, in plain terms: baseline before first vaccination. Vaccinee samples were obtained from the UK trials COV001 and COV002, which included a single-blind randomized controlled phase 2/3 trial of AZD1222 (ChAdOx1 nCoV-19) in healthy adults. Trial participant PBMC samples were collected at day 0 and day 28 after the second dose for TCRbeta chain sequencing. The CDR3 regions of human TCRbeta chains were analyzed by immunosequencing. On the authors' methods: Repertoire TCRs were matched against a reference library of SARS-CoV-2-specific TCRs generated with the MIRA antigen-specificity platform. Breadth meant the fraction of unique TCRs that were SARS-CoV-2-associated, whereas depth meant the fraction of total T cells that were SARS-CoV-2-associated. Using the MIRA data, each spike-specific TCR was mapped to the spike region that the TCR reacts to and placed in a CD4 or CD8 class. Log10-transformed breadth and depth values were compared by one-way ANOVA with Sidak's multiple comparisons tests. The source is immuneACCESS, and TCRdb retained only in-frame sequences with V and J called. Part of the clones is not carried over; for the studies checked, unresolved V genes explain less than half of this, and the remainder is unexplained. V and J calls and clone size are given by that table; D and trimming were obtained from the DNA. The sample table records around 140,000 clones; approximately 84% of these occur just once. The ten largest clones represent 20% to 25% of the sample.

Sequences were derived from peripheral blood, sampled on day 0 of AZD1222 vaccination. This clonotype was sampled from an adult in good health.

The DNA sequence reads TGTGCCAGCAGTGAAGCATCCAGGGCGGTGGGAAACATTCAGTACTTC. It is translated as CASSEASRAVGNIQYF. Rearrangement joined TRBV6-1 to TRBJ2-4; a tentative D call is TRBD1 (5 bases match). The CDR3 holds 16 amino acids from the cysteine to the phenylalanine. Only CDR3 DNA remains: 48 bases, in frame from the first base. CDR1 and CDR2 (MNHNS, SASEGT) derive from the germline V gene. Cut back by 0 bases and 6 bases, the V and J ends lie 15 bases apart.